Below, 23 T cell receptor beta chains from the same sample are listed, as sequenced in a study of blood T cell repertoires in COVID-19. Sequenced by immunoSEQ multiplex PCR; TCRdb stores in-frame clones only, minus some. In the table there are 200,000 to 250,000 clones, approximately 85% of which are singletons. The sequenced sample was peripheral blood. These receptors all come from a woman at least 80 years old with COVID-19, enrolled during active disease.

The V gene is TRBV9, the J gene TRBJ2-7; 8 bases line up with TRBD1. The CDR3 is made up of 14 amino acids. Germline V CDR1 and CDR2: SGDLS, YYNGEE. The J segment lost 4 bases and the V segment lost 5 bases, leaving 8 bases of the junction unmatched. This CDR3 reads CASSRQQGAYEQYF. For the CDR3, the DNA is TGTGCCAGCAGTCGCCAGCAGGGGGCGTACGAGCAGTACTTC.

The chain carries TRBV7-9 and TRBJ1-1, with 8 bases aligning to TRBD1. The CDR3 sequence is 14 residues long. The V segment lost 5 bases and the J segment 6 bases; nucleotides outside the gene matches: 8. From germline, CDR1 is SEHNR and CDR2 FQNEAQ (reference sequence). CDR3 coding DNA: TGTGCCAGCAGCCGACAGGGGAGCACCGCTGAAGCTTTCTTT. Translated, it gives CASSRQGSTAEAFF.

V is TRBV28 and J is TRBJ1-1, with 9 bases lining up with TRBD1. There are 20 residues in the CDR3. V lost 6 bases, J lost 0 bases, and 20 bases stayed unmatched. Germline-derived CDR1 and CDR2 are MDHEN and SYDVKM. CDR3 residues: CASSPIVYSDRGGMNTEAFF. The DNA of the CDR3 is TGTGCCAGCAGCCCCATCGTTTATTCGGACAGGGGAGGTATGAACACTGAAGCTTTCTTT. Filled out from reference TRBV28 and TRBJ1-1, the complete variable domain reads DVKVTQSSRYLVKRTGEKVFLECVQDMDHENMFWYRQDPGLGLRLIYFSYDVKMKEKGDIPEGYSVSREKKERFSLILESASTNQTSMYLCASSPIVYSDRGGMNTEAFFGQGTRLTVV.

CDR3 loop: CASSLGQGRQPQHF. CDR3 coding DNA: TGTGCCAGCAGTTTAGGACAGGGACGCCAGCCCCAGCATTTT. This chain uses TRBV28 with TRBJ1-5; 8 bases match TRBD1. The CDR3 has 14 residues. CDR1 MDHEN and CDR2 SYDVKM come from the germline V gene. The ends lost 2 bases at V and 7 bases at J; junction bases unmatched: 4. Full variable domain (rest looked up from reference TRBV28 and TRBJ1-5): DVKVTQSSRYLVKRTGEKVFLECVQDMDHENMFWYRQDPGLGLRLIYFSYDVKMKEKGDIPEGYSVSREKKERFSLILESASTNQTSMYLCASSLGQGRQPQHFGDGTRLSIL.

This clone was picked up a small number of times. V is TRBV10-3 and J is TRBJ1-3; 8 bases are a match to TRBD1. V shed 4 bases, J shed 0 bases, and the junction held 5 bases outside the gene matches. Germline V gene sequence: CDR1 ENHRY, CDR2 SYGVKD. This CDR3 is built from 16 residues. In DNA, the CDR3 is TGTGCCATCAGTGGGGGACAGGATCGCTCTGGAAACACCATATATTTT. Translation: CAISGGQDRSGNTIYF.

The chain is built from TRBV13 and TRBJ2-4; D might be TRBD1 (6 bases). Trimming took off 5 bases at V and 3 bases at J, with 14 bases between the two ends. The CDR3 totals 15 residues. Germline V CDR1 and CDR2: PRHDT, FYEKMQ (reference sequence). The CDR3 is CASSQDSLGKNIQYF. The DNA of the CDR3 is TGTGCCAGCAGCCAGGACAGCCTGGGCAAAAACATTCAGTACTTC.

The V call is TRBV2, the J call TRBJ1-5; D unclear. Germline loops: CDR1 SNHLY, CDR2 FYNNEI. The CDR3 is 16 residues long. The V end was cut by 5 bases, the J end by 2 bases, with 16 bases between. The CDR3 region is CASSPSYRGGNQPQHF. The CDR3 nucleotides are TGTGCCAGCAGTCCAAGTTACCGCGGAGGCAATCAGCCCCAGCATTTT.

The rearrangement links TRBV7-2 to TRBJ2-2; 9 bases agree with TRBD2. The V gene end was trimmed by 5 bases and the J gene end by 5 bases; junction bases not matched to a gene: 3. Germline CDR1 SGHTA, CDR2 FQGNSA. The CDR3 totals 14 residues. The DNA of the CDR3 is TGTGCCAGCAGCAAAGCGGGGGGTACCGGGGAGCTGTTTTTT. It codes for CASSKAGGTGELFF.

This chain joins TRBV6-5 and TRBJ2-7; D call uncertain. The V gene lost 4 bases and the J gene lost 0 bases, with 13 bases spanning the gap. CDR3 length: 15 amino acids. In germline, CDR1 is MNHEY, CDR2 SVGAGI. This chain's CDR3 is CASSLGRSTSYEQYV. CDR3 DNA sequence: TGTGCCAGCAGTTTGGGCAGGTCTACCTCCTACGAGCAGTACGTC.

This clone was counted only a few times. This chain joins TRBV6-2 or TRBV6-3 and TRBJ2-4; 9 bases are a match to TRBD1. The germline V gene encodes CDR1 MNHEY and CDR2 SVGEGT. The V segment lost 6 bases and the J segment 7 bases; nucleotides outside the gene matches: 19. The CDR3 spans 18 residues. This CDR3 is CASSPHGLRDREGNIQYF. CDR3 sequence (DNA): TGTGCCAGCAGCCCCCATGGTCTCCGGGACAGGGAGGGGAACATTCAGTACTTC.

The V call is TRBV6-1, the J call TRBJ1-3; possibly TRBD1 for D (5 bases). This CDR3 spans 16 amino acids. CDR1 is MNHNS and CDR2 is SASEGT in the germline V gene. V lost 3 bases to trimming and J lost 0 bases, with 12 bases between them. The CDR3, as DNA: TGTGCCAGCAGTGATCAGGGTCCGGGCTCTGGAAACACCATATATTTT. Its translation is CASSDQGPGSGNTIYF.

The chain recombines TRBV18 with TRBJ2-3; no clear D. Germline lookup yields CDR1 KGHSH and CDR2 LQKENI. This CDR3 is 13 amino acids long. Deletions cut 2 bases from V and 1 base from J, with 4 bases between. The CDR3 is CASSPSRTDTQYF. The CDR3 DNA sequence: TGTGCCAGCTCACCAAGCCGCACAGATACGCAGTATTTT. Complete variable domain (other parts from reference TRBV18 and TRBJ2-3): NAGVMQNPRHLVRRRGQEARLRCSPMKGHSHVYWYRQLPEEGLKFMVYLQKENIIDESGMPKERFSAEFPKEGPSILRIQQVVRGDSAAYFCASSPSRTDTQYFGPGTRLTVL.

The V call is TRBV5-4, the J call TRBJ1-2; D is uncertain. The germline gives CDR1 SGHNT, CDR2 YYREEE (reference sequence). This CDR3 has 11 amino acids. V was cut by 2 bases and J by 14 bases, with 13 bases left in between. This CDR3 reads CASSFGSARTF. CDR3 bases: TGTGCCAGCAGCTTTGGCAGCGCGCGGACCTTC.

The genes are TRBV7-2 and TRBJ1-2; no definite D call. Germline values: CDR1 SGHTA, CDR2 FQGNSA. There are 14 residues in the CDR3. Trimming took 2 bases from V and 5 from J, leaving 12 bases between them. The CDR3 nucleotides read TGTGCCAGCAGCTTAACCCCGGGTTCTTATGGCTACACCTTC. Amino acids: CASSLTPGSYGYTF.

The rearrangement links TRBV18 to TRBJ1-1; no reliable D call. Germline V gene data show CDR1 as KGHSH and CDR2 as LQKENI. This CDR3 is 15 amino acids long. V was cut by 3 bases and J by 3 bases, with 14 bases left in between. The CDR3 spells CASSPIGGSDTEAFF. DNA of the CDR3: TGTGCCAGCTCACCGATCGGTGGGAGCGACACTGAAGCTTTCTTT.

This clone was detected only a few times. This chain links TRBV29-1 with TRBJ1-1, with D maybe TRBD1 (5 bases). The CDR3 has 12 residues. V lost 7 bases, J lost 9 bases, and 18 bases lay in between. Per the germline V gene, CDR1 is SQVTM and CDR2 is ANQGSEA. This chain's CDR3 is CSAVDSGTKAFF. The CDR3 region has the DNA TGCAGCGCGGTGGACTCCGGGACTAAAGCTTTCTTT.

The chain couples TRBV3-1 (or the pseudogene TRBV3-2) to TRBJ2-5; the match to TRBD2 covers 8 bases. V gave up 3 bases and J gave up 6 bases; unmatched junction bases: 6. Germline loops: CDR1 LGHDT, CDR2 YNNKEL (reference sequence). The CDR3 extends over 14 amino acids. CDR3 nucleotide sequence: TGTGCCAGCAGCCAGGGGGGTAGCGGGAAGACCCAGTACTTC. Translated, it gives CASSQGGSGKTQYF.

The chain links TRBV5-5 to TRBJ2-5, with D perhaps matching TRBD2 (5 bases). V lost 4 bases to trimming and J lost 7 bases, with 23 bases between them. Germline CDR1 SGHKS, CDR2 YYEKEE (reference sequence). There are 16 residues in the CDR3. The CDR3 nucleotides read TGTGCCAGCAGCCCGACGAACCCCGGAGGCTTGAGGACCCAGTACTTC. It encodes CASSPTNPGGLRTQYF. Drawing the rest from reference TRBV5-5 and TRBJ2-5, the complete variable domain is DAGVTQSPTHLIKTRGQQVTLRCSPISGHKSVSWYQQVLGQGPQFIFQYYEKEERGRGNFPDRFSARQFPNYSSELNVNALLLGDSALYLCASSPTNPGGLRTQYFGPGTRLLVL.

V gene TRBV7-2 combines with J gene TRBJ1-4; possibly TRBD1 for D (6 bases). Germline V gene data show CDR1 as SGHTA and CDR2 as FQGNSA. V was shortened by 4 bases and J by 6 bases, with 12 bases between the two germline ends. This CDR3 is 14 amino acids long. CDR3 in amino acids: CASSSTGRDEKLFF. The DNA for the CDR3 is TGTGCCAGCAGCTCAACAGGGAGGGATGAAAAACTGTTTTTT. Filled out from reference TRBV7-2 and TRBJ1-4, the complete variable domain reads GAGVSQSPSNKVTEKGKDVELRCDPISGHTALYWYRQSLGQGLEFLIYFQGNSAPDKSGLPSDRFSAERTGGSVSTLTIQRTQQEDSAVYLCASSSTGRDEKLFFGSGTQLSVL.

The rearrangement uses TRBV28 and TRBJ2-7; D perhaps matches TRBD1 (6 bases). This CDR3 is built from 13 residues. V gave up 6 bases and J gave up 1 base, with 10 bases separating them. Germline V gene data show CDR1 as MDHEN and CDR2 as SYDVKM. The CDR3 nucleotides are TGTGCCAGCAGGACAGGTGGATCCTACGAGCAGTACTTC. Translating gives CASRTGGSYEQYF. Drawing the rest from reference TRBV28 and TRBJ2-7, the complete variable domain is DVKVTQSSRYLVKRTGEKVFLECVQDMDHENMFWYRQDPGLGLRLIYFSYDVKMKEKGDIPEGYSVSREKKERFSLILESASTNQTSMYLCASRTGGSYEQYFGPGTRLTVT.

Remarks on this clone: Sequence at one end of the junction differs from germline and may be a read error. The chain carries TRBV6-1 and TRBJ1-6; 8 nucleotides line up with TRBD1. This CDR3 is 14 amino acids long. Germline V gene data show CDR1 as MNHNS and CDR2 as SASEGT. This CDR3 is CASREDRGNSPLHF. As DNA, the CDR3 is TGTGCCAGCAGGGAAGACAGGGGCAATTCACCCCTCCACTTT.

The chain joins TRBV2 to TRBJ1-6; TRBD1 agrees at 8 bases. Germline CDR1 reads SNHLY; CDR2 reads FYNNEI. V was clipped by 6 bases and J by 10 bases; unmatched bases: 5. The CDR3 consists of 13 residues. The CDR3 loop reads CASRETGVSPLHF. CDR3 sequence (DNA): TGTGCCAGCAGGGAGACAGGGGTGTCACCCCTCCACTTT.

V and J are TRBV7-3 and TRBJ2-1; 9 bases are a match to TRBD2. V shed 6 bases, J shed 1 base, and the junction held 4 bases outside the gene matches. The CDR3 loop spans 15 amino acids. CDR1 is SGHTA, CDR2 FQGTGA, per germline. The CDR3 sequence is CASRLAGGSYNEQFF. In DNA form, the CDR3 reads TGTGCCAGCAGGCTCGCGGGGGGGTCCTACAATGAGCAGTTCTTC.